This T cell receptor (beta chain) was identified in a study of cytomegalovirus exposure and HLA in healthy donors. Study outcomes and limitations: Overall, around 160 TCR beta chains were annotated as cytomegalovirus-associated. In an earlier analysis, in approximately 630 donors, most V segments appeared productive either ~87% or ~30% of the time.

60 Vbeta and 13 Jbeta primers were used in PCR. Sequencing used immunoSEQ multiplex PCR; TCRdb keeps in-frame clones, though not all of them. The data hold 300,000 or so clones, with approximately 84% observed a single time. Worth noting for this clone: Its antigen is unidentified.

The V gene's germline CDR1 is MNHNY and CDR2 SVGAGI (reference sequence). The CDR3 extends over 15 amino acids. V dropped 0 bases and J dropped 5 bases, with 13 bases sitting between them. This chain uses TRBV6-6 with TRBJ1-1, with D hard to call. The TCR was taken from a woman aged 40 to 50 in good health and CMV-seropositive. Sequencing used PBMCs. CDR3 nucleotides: TGTGCCAGCAGTTACTCGACGGGGATTGGGACTGAAGCTTTCTTT. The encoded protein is CASSYSTGIGTEAFF.